This T cell receptor (beta chain) was obtained from a study of shared clonotypes between healthy human individuals. Per the germline V gene, CDR1 is SGHTA and CDR2 is FQGNSA. CDR3 size: 15 residues. V lost 5 bases, J lost 0 bases, and 13 bases lay in between. It was into CD45RA+ naive and CD45RA-negative memory subsets that the CD4+ cells were split. The protocol was immunoSEQ multiplex PCR, while the TCRdb copy is restricted to in-frame clones and leaves out a portion. Among about 1 million clones listed, more than 65% were seen once. Sample: memory CD4+ T cells sorted from blood. The subset was: CD45RA-negative fraction. The clonotype originates from a man aged 18 to 30 in good health. This rearrangement joins TRBV7-2 to TRBJ1-1, with TRBD1 as a possible D gene (5 bases). CDR3 region: CASSNRGQMNTEAFF. CDR3 bases: TGTGCCAGCAGCAACCGCGGACAAATGAACACTGAAGCTTTCTTT.